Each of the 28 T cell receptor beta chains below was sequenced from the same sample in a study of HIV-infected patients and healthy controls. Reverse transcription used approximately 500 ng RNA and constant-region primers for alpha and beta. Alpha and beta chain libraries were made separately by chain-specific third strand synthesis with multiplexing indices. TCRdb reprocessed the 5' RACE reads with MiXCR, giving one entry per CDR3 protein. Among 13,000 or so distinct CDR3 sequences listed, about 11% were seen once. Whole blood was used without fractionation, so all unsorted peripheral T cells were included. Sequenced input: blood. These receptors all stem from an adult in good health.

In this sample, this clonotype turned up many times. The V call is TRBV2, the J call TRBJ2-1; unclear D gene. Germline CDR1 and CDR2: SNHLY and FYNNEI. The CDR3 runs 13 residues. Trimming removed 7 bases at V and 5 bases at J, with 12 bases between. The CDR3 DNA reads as TGTGCCAGCAAACCGGACGGAAACAATGAGCAGTTCTTC. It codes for CASKPDGNNEQFF. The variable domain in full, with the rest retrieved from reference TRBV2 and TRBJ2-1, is EPEVTQTPSHQVTQMGQEVILRCVPISNHLYFYWYRQILGQKVEFLVSFYNNEISEKSEIFDDQFSVERPDGSNFTLKIRSTKLEDSAMYFCASKPDGNNEQFFGPGTRLTVL.

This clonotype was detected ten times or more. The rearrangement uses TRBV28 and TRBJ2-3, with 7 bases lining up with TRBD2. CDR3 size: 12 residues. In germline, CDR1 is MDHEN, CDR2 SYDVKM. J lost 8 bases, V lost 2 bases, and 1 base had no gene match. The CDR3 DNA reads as TGTGCCAGCAGTTTAGCGGGAGTTACGCAGTATTTT. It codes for CASSLAGVTQYF.

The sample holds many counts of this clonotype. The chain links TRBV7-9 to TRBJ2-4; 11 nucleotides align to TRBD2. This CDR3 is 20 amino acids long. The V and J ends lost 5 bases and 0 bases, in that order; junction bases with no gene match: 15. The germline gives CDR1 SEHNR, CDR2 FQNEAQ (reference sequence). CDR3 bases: TGTGCCAGCAGCCCGACCTCCGGGACTAGCGGATATCTAGCCAAAAACATTCAGTACTTC. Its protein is CASSPTSGTSGYLAKNIQYF.

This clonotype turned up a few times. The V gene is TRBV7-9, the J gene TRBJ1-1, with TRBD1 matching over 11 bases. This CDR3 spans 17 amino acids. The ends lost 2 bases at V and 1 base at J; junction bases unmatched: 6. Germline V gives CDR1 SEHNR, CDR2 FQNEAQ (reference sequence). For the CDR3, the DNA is TGTGCCAGCAGCTTATATGGGACAGGGGGGGCGAACACTGAAGCTTTCTTT. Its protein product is CASSLYGTGGANTEAFF.

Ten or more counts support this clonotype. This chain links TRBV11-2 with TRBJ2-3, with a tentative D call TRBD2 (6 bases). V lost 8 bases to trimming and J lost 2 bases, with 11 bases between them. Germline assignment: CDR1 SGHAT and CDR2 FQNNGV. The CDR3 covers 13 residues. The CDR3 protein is CASSTSPTDTQYF. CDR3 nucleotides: TGTGCCAGCTCGACTAGTCCCACAGATACGCAGTATTTT.

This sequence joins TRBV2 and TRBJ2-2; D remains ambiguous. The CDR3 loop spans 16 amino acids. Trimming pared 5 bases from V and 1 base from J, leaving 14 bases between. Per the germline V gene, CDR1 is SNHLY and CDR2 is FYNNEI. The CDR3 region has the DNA TGTGCCAGCAGTCCCAGGTCATCCCTGAACACCGGGGAGCTGTTTTTT. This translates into CASSPRSSLNTGELFF.

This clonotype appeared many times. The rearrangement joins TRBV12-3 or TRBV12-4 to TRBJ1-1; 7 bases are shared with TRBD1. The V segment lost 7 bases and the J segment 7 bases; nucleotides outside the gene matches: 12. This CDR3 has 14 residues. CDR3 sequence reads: CASILLRDSHEAFF. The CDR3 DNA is TGTGCCAGCATCCTCTTAAGGGACAGCCATGAAGCTTTCTTT.

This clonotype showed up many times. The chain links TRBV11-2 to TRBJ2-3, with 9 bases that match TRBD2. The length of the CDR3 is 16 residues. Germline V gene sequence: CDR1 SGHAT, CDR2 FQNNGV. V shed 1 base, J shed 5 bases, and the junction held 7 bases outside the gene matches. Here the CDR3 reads CASSLVWREGLDTQYF. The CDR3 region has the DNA TGTGCCAGCAGCTTAGTCTGGCGGGAGGGCTTAGATACGCAGTATTTT.

CDR3 in amino acids: CASSPEFSYNEQFF. In DNA form, the CDR3 reads TGCGCCAGCAGCCCAGAATTCTCCTACAATGAGCAGTTCTTC. V gene TRBV5-1 combines with J gene TRBJ2-1, with unresolved D. Trimming shortened V by 4 bases and J by 0 bases, and 8 bases separated the two germline ends. This CDR3 is built from 14 residues. Germline assignment: CDR1 SGHRS and CDR2 YFSETQ.

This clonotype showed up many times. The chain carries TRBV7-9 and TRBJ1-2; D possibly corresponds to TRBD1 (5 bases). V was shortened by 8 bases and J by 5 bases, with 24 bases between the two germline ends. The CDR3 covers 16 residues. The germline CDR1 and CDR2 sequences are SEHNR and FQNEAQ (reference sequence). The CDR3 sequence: CASGKRGSGTDYGYTF. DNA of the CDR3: TGTGCCAGCGGCAAACGAGGTTCCGGGACGGATTATGGCTACACCTTC. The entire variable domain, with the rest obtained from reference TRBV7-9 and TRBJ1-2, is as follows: DTGVSQNPRHKITKRGQNVTFRCDPISEHNRLYWYRQTLGQGPEFLTYFQNEAQLEKSRLLSDRFSAERPKGSFSTLEIQRTEQGDSAMYLCASGKRGSGTDYGYTFGSGTRLTVV.

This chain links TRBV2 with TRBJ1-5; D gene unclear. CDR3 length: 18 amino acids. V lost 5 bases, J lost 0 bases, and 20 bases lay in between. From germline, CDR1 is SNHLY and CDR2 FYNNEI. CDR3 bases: TGTGCCAGCAGTCAGATACGACTAAGCCCTTATAGCAATCAGCCCCAGCATTTT. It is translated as CASSQIRLSPYSNQPQHF.

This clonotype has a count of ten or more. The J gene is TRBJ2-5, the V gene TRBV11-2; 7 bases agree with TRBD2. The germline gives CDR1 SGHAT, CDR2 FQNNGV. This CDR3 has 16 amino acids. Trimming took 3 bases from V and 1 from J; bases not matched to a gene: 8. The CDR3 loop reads CASSLSASSGQETQYF. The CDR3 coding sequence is TGTGCCAGCAGCTTGTCAGCTTCTAGCGGCCAAGAGACCCAGTACTTC.

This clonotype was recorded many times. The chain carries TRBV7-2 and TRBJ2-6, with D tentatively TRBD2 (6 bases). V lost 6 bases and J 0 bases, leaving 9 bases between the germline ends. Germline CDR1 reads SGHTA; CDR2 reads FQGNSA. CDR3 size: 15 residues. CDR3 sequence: CASSLGLSGANVLTF. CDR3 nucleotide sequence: TGTGCCAGCAGTTTGGGACTCTCTGGGGCCAACGTCCTGACTTTC.

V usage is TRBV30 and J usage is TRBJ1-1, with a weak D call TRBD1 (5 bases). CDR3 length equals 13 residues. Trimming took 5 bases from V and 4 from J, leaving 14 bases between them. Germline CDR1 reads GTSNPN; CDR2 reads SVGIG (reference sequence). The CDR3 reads CAWHGAWGTEAFF. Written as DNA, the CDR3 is TGTGCCTGGCATGGGGCGTGGGGCACTGAAGCTTTCTTT.

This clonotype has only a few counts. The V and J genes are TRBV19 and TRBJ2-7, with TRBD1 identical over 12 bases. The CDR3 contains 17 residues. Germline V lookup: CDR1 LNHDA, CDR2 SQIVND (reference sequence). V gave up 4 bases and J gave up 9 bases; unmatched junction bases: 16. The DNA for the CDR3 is TGTGCCAGTAGTACCCCTGACTCCGGGACAGGGGGCTGGACGCAGTACTTC. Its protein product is CASSTPDSGTGGWTQYF. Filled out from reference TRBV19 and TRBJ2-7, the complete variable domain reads DGGITQSPKYLFRKEGQNVTLSCEQNLNHDAMYWYRQDPGQGLRLIYYSQIVNDFQKGDIAEGYSVSREKKESFPLTVTSAQKNPTAFYLCASSTPDSGTGGWTQYFGPGTRLTVT.

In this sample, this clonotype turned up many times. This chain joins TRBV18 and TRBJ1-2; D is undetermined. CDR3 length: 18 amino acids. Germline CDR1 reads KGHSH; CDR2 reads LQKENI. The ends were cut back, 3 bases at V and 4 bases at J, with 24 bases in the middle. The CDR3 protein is CASSPGPAVPGPSYGYTF. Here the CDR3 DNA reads TGTGCCAGCTCACCGGGCCCGGCAGTTCCGGGTCCCTCCTATGGCTACACCTTC.

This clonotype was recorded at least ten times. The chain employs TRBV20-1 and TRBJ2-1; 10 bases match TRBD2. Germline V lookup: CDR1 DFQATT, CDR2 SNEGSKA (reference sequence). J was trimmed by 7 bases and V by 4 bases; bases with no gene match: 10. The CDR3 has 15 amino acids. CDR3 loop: CSAILPSGSLNEQFF. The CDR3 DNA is TGCAGTGCTATCCTCCCTAGCGGGAGCCTTAATGAGCAGTTCTTC.

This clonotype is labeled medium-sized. CDR3 in DNA: TGCAGTGCTCAGCTGGGGGTTACCGGGGAGCTGTTTTTT. This translates into CSAQLGVTGELFF. The chain carries TRBV20-1 and TRBJ2-2; D tentatively reads TRBD1 or TRBD2 (5 bases each). V shed 5 bases and J shed 5 bases, with 12 bases lying between them. The germline CDR1 and CDR2 sequences are DFQATT and SNEGSKA (reference sequence). CDR3 size: 13 residues.

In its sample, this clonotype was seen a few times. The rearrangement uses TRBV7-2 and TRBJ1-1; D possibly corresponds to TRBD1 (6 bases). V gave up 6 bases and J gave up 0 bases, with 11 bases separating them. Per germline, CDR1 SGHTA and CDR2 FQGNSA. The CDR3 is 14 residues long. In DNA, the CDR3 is TGTGCCAGCAGTAGGGGGACTGTGAACACTGAAGCTTTCTTT. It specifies CASSRGTVNTEAFF. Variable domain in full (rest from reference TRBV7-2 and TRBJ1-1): GAGVSQSPSNKVTEKGKDVELRCDPISGHTALYWYRQSLGQGLEFLIYFQGNSAPDKSGLPSDRFSAERTGGSVSTLTIQRTQQEDSAVYLCASSRGTVNTEAFFGQGTRLTVV.

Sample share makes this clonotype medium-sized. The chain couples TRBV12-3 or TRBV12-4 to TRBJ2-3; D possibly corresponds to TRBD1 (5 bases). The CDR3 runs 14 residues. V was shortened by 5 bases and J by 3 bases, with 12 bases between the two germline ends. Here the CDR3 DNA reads TGTGCCAGCAGTACCAGGGTTCTGACAGATACGCAGTATTTT. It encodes CASSTRVLTDTQYF.

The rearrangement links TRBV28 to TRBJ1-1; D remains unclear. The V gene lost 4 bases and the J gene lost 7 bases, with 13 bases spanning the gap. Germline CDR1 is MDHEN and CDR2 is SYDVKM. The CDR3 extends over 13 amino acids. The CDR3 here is CASSSTDGVEAFF. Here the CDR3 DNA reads TGTGCCAGCAGTTCTACGGACGGAGTTGAAGCTTTCTTT.

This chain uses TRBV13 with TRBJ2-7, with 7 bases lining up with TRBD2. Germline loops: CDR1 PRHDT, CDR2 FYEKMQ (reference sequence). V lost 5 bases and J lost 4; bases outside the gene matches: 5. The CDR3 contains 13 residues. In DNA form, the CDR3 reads TGTGCCAGCAGCCCGCGACTAGCTTACGAGCAGTACTTC. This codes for CASSPRLAYEQYF.

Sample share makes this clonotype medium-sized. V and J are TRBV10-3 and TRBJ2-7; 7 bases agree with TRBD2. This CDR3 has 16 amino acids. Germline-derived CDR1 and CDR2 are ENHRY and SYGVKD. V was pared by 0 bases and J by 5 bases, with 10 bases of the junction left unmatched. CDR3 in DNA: TGTGCCATCAGTGAGTCGATAAGAGGGAGGGCCCACGAGCAGTACTTC. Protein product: CAISESIRGRAHEQYF.

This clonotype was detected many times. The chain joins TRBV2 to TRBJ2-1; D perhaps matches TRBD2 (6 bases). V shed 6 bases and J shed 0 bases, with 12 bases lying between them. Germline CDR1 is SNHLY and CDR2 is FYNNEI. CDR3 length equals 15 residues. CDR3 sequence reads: CASSAGPNSYNEQFF. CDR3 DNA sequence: TGTGCCAGCAGCGCGGGACCGAACTCCTACAATGAGCAGTTCTTC. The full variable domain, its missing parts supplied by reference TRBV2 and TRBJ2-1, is EPEVTQTPSHQVTQMGQEVILRCVPISNHLYFYWYRQILGQKVEFLVSFYNNEISEKSEIFDDQFSVERPDGSNFTLKIRSTKLEDSAMYFCASSAGPNSYNEQFFGPGTRLTVL.

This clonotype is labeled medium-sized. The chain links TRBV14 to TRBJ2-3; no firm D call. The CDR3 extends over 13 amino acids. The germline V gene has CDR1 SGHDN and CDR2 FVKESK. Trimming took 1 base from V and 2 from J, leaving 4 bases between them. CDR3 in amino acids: CASSQAFTDTQYF. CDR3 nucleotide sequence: TGTGCCAGCAGCCAAGCTTTCACAGATACGCAGTATTTT.

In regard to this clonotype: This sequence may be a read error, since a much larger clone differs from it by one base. Here the CDR3 DNA reads TGTGCCAGCAGCCAAGTCGCGGGAGGGCTGACCGGGGGGCTGTTTTTT. Its protein is CASSQVAGGLTGGLFF. The rearrangement links TRBV3-1 to TRBJ2-2, with TRBD2 matching 9 bases. Germline V gene data show CDR1 as LGHDT and CDR2 as YNNKEL (reference sequence). The CDR3 has 16 amino acids.

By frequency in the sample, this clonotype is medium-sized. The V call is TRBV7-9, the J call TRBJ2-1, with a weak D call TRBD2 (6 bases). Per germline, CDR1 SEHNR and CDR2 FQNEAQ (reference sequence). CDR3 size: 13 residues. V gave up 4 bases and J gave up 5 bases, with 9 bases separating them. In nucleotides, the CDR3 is TGTGCCAGCAGCTGGGGACTCGACAATGAGCAGTTCTTC. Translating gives CASSWGLDNEQFF.

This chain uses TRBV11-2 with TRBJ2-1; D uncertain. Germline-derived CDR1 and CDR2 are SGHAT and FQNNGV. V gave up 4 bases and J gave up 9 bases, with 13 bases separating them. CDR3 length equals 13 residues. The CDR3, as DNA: TGTGCCAGCAGCTCTGATCATTTAAGTGAGCAGTTCTTC. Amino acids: CASSSDHLSEQFF.